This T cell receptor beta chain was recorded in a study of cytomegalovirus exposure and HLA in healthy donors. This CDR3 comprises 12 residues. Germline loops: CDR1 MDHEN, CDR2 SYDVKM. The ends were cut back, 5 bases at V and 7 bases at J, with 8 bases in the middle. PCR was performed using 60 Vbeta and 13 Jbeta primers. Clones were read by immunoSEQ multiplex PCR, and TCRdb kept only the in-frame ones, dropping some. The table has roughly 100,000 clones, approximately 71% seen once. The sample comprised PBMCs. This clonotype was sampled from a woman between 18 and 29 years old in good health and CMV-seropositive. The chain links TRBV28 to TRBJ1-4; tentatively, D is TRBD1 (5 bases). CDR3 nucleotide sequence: TGTGCCAGCAGTCAGGGATTTGAAAAACTGTTTTTT. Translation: CASSQGFEKLFF.